These 18 T cell receptor beta chains came from one sample sequenced in a study of identical twins. Using its own MiXCR run on the 5' RACE reads, TCRdb lists one record per CDR3 protein. Among some 1,700,000 distinct CDR3 sequences listed, less than 40% were seen once. Sequencing was done on a sample of cord blood. The receptor source for this set is a newborn girl in good health.

This chain links TRBV7-3 with TRBJ2-7, with D hard to call. Near its end, the DNA agrees better with TRBJ2-5, so the J call may be wrong. Germline V lookup: CDR1 SGHTA, CDR2 FQGTGA. CDR3 length: 13 residues. The CDR3 reads CASSPTVTETQYF. Written as DNA, the CDR3 is TGTGCCAGCAGCCCAACAGTCACAGAGACCCAGTACTTC.

The chain carries TRBV9 and TRBJ2-3; D is perhaps TRBD2 (6 bases). Trimming pared 2 bases from V and 2 bases from J, leaving 12 bases between. Germline V gene lookup returns CDR1 SGDLS and CDR2 YYNGEE. There are 15 residues in the CDR3. CDR3 nucleotides: TGTGCCAGCAGCGTCCTAGCGCCACACACAGATACGCAGTATTTT. It specifies CASSVLAPHTDTQYF.

The chain links TRBV20-1 to TRBJ1-2; D is possibly TRBD1 (5 bases). The CDR3 loop spans 15 amino acids. The ends were cut back, 6 bases at V and 5 bases at J, with 22 bases in the middle. Per germline, CDR1 DFQATT and CDR2 SNEGSKA (reference sequence). DNA of the CDR3: TGCAGTGCCAATTCCGGACGGGGCCCGGGGTATGGCTACACCTTC. This gives the protein CSANSGRGPGYGYTF.

This clonotype was detected a few times. The CDR3 DNA sequence: TGTGCCAGCAGTTCGGGACAGGGAGCATCCTACGAGCAGTACTTC. It specifies CASSSGQGASYEQYF. The rearrangement joins TRBV5-5 to TRBJ2-7; 9 nucleotides match TRBD1. CDR3 length equals 15 residues. CDR1 and CDR2 (germline): SGHKS, YYEKEE (reference sequence). V lost 5 bases and J lost 1; bases outside the gene matches: 7. The full variable domain, completed using reference TRBV5-5 and TRBJ2-7, is DAGVTQSPTHLIKTRGQQVTLRCSPISGHKSVSWYQQVLGQGPQFIFQYYEKEERGRGNFPDRFSARQFPNYSSELNVNALLLGDSALYLCASSSGQGASYEQYFGPGTRLTVT.

V gene TRBV10-3 combines with J gene TRBJ2-4, with 7 bases that match TRBD1. Germline loops: CDR1 ENHRY, CDR2 SYGVKD. Trimming at V came to 7 bases and at J to 8 bases, leaving 8 bases not matched to a gene. The CDR3 extends over 13 amino acids. The CDR3 loop is CAIKEGGAHIQYF. CDR3 DNA: TGTGCCATCAAGGAAGGGGGCGCGCACATTCAGTACTTC.

The CDR3 here is CASSEIGGGRLNSPLHF. CDR3 DNA sequence: TGTGCCAGCAGTGAAATAGGCGGCGGCCGGTTGAATTCACCCCTCCACTTT. The V gene is TRBV6-1, the J gene TRBJ1-6; D remains ambiguous. CDR3 length: 17 amino acids. The germline gives CDR1 MNHNS, CDR2 SASEGT. Trimming took 2 bases from V and 7 from J, leaving 18 bases between them.

V gene TRBV29-1 combines with J gene TRBJ2-7, with 7 bases aligning to TRBD1. Germline-derived CDR1 and CDR2 are SQVTM and ANQGSEA. CDR3 size: 14 residues. Trimming at V came to 0 bases and at J to 3 bases, leaving 5 bases not matched to a gene. The CDR3 DNA reads TGCAGCGTTGAAGAACCGACAGGGTACTACGAGCAGTACTTC. This encodes CSVEEPTGYYEQYF.

This CDR3 is CASSLSEPLYNEQYF. The CDR3 region has the DNA TGTGCCAGCAGTTTAAGCGAACCCCTCTATAATGAGCAGTACTTC. The chain is built from TRBV6-5 and TRBJ2-4, with no clear D. The CDR3 contains 15 residues. Germline CDR1 is MNHEY and CDR2 is SVGAGI. Trimming shortened V by 4 bases and J by 13 bases, and 23 bases separated the two germline ends.

This clonotype was seen only a few times. V is TRBV15 and J is TRBJ1-5; D perhaps matches TRBD1 (6 bases). Trimming took 1 base from V and 0 from J, leaving 10 bases between them. The CDR3 has 16 residues. Germline V CDR1 and CDR2: LNHNV, YYDKDF (reference sequence). CDR3 DNA sequence: TGTGCCACCAGCAGAGGAGGACAGTATAGCAATCAGCCCCAGCATTTT. Translation: CATSRGGQYSNQPQHF. The variable domain in full, with the rest retrieved from reference TRBV15 and TRBJ1-5, is DAMVIQNPRYQVTQFGKPVTLSCSQTLNHNVMYWYQQKSSQAPKLLFHYYDKDFNNEADTPDNFQSRRPNTSFCFLDIRSPGLGDTAMYLCATSRGGQYSNQPQHFGDGTRLSIL.

The table lists this clonotype with a few counts. V usage is TRBV20-1 and J usage is TRBJ2-1; TRBD2 matches 11 bases. TRBJ2-7 matches the DNA end more closely, so the J call is doubtful. The CDR3 loop spans 18 amino acids. Germline loops: CDR1 DFQATT, CDR2 SNEGSKA (reference sequence). CDR3 DNA sequence: TGCAGTGCTAGAGTGGCCATAGGGACTAGCGGTTCCTACAATGAGCAGTACTTC. Protein: CSARVAIGTSGSYNEQYF.

As for this clonotype: Germline is not matched at one junction end, which may reflect a read error. V gene TRBV12-3 or TRBV12-4 combines with J gene TRBJ2-5; a possible D gene is TRBD2 (6 bases). The CDR3 covers 13 residues. CDR3 nucleotides: TGCGCCAGCAGTTCTAGCGCAAGGGGTGAGCAGTACTTC. Its protein is CASSSSARGEQYF.

This clonotype was counted a few times. The limits of the CDR3 on the DNA are not certain, so only TCRdb's listed CDR3 is given. The chain is built from TRBV4-1 and TRBJ2-4; TRBD2 is taken as the D call from the table, unchecked against the DNA. The CDR3 extends over 14 residues, inclusive of both ends. The germline CDR1 and CDR2 sequences are MGHRA and YSYEKL. CDR3 protein: CASSQVVASGSVYF.

The V call is TRBV6-1, the J call TRBJ1-2; D gene unclear. Trimming took off 6 bases at V and 7 bases at J, with 9 bases between the two ends. Germline V gives CDR1 MNHNS, CDR2 SASEGT. This CDR3 comprises 11 residues. The CDR3 loop reads CASRAVRGYTF. The CDR3 bases are TGTGCCAGCAGGGCAGTCCGTGGCTACACCTTC.

This clonotype was counted between two and nine times. J is TRBJ1-4 and V is TRBV7-8; 9 nucleotides line up with TRBD1. This CDR3 has 15 amino acids. CDR1 is SGHVS, CDR2 FQNEAQ, per germline. J gave up 7 bases and V 1 base, and 4 bases lay outside the gene matches. The CDR3: CASSLDGQGSEKLFF. The CDR3 region has the DNA TGTGCCAGCAGCTTAGATGGACAGGGGTCTGAAAAACTGTTTTTT.

This chain connects TRBV24-1 to TRBJ1-5; 10 bases line up with TRBD1. Trimming cost V 5 bases and J 2 bases; bases outside gene matches: 17. Germline CDR1 and CDR2: KGHDR and SFDVKD. The CDR3 has 20 amino acids. CDR3 amino acids: CATSGVPGQGQGRGNQPQHF. In DNA form, the CDR3 reads TGTGCCACCAGTGGCGTCCCGGGACAGGGGCAAGGTAGAGGCAATCAGCCCCAGCATTTT.

As concerns this clonotype: One base separates it from a far larger clone, so it is likely a read error. The V call is TRBV13, the J call TRBJ2-7, with D perhaps TRBD1 (5 bases). The CDR3 has 14 residues. CDR1 and CDR2 (germline): PRHDT, FYEKMQ (reference sequence). The CDR3 sequence is CASNLGQGFYEQYF. The CDR3 bases are TGTGCCAGCAACTTAGGGCAGGGATTCTACGAGCAGTACTTC.

This clonotype was found many times. The rearrangement links TRBV20-1 to TRBJ1-2; tentative D call: TRBD1 (5 bases). This CDR3 spans 13 amino acids. The V end lost 7 bases, the J end lost 3 bases, and 15 bases lay between the germline ends. Germline values: CDR1 DFQATT, CDR2 SNEGSKA (reference sequence). CDR3 sequence reads: CSDSGRSDYGYTF. The CDR3 DNA reads as TGCAGTGATTCAGGGAGAAGTGACTATGGCTACACCTTC.

The V call is TRBV4-1, the J call TRBJ2-7, with TRBD2 identical over 10 bases. The trim removed 1 base at V and 6 bases at J, leaving 3 bases unmatched. The length of the CDR3 is 14 residues. Germline CDR1 is MGHRA and CDR2 is YSYEKL. CDR3 DNA: TGCGCCAGCAGCCAAGGACTAGCGGGTACCGAGCAGTACTTC. Protein: CASSQGLAGTEQYF.